This entry lists 17 T cell receptor beta chains sequenced from one sample in a study of T-cell reconstitution after alpha-beta-depleted transplantation in children listed by TCRdb under 2016. Explained via the paper, the treatment or condition label denotes: allogeneic hematopoietic cell transplantation with graft depleted of TCRalphabeta T cells and CD19 B cells. Preparation of the library involved PCR. Sequencing instrument: Illumina HiSeq 2500. Molecular barcoding was employed in the preparation of TCR libraries, with unique molecular identifiers being used to normalize TCRbeta repertoire quantification. TCRdb took the public reads, trimmed them with fastp at Q25, ran MiXCR for clone calling and kept in-frame beta chains. Entries that share a CDR3 protein sequence are merged under the most common genes and DNA. The sample profile shows about 980,000 distinct CDR3 sequences; about 30% of them were found once. The ten largest clones represent over 25% of the sample.

The sample here was PBMCs, mostly from graft donor cells, taken 360 days after TCRalphabeta/CD19-depleted stem cell transplant. The receptor source for this set is a boy younger than two who had a stem cell transplant for SCID, so the T cells may come from the graft donor.

The rearrangement uses TRBV20-1 and TRBJ2-1; no reliable D call. V lost 3 bases and J 5 bases, leaving 11 bases between the germline ends. Germline loops: CDR1 DFQATT, CDR2 SNEGSKA (reference sequence). This CDR3 contains 13 residues. The CDR3: CSARKGRNNEQFF. The CDR3 region has the DNA TGCAGTGCTAGGAAGGGCAGAAACAATGAGCAGTTCTTC.

The chain has TRBV4-3 and TRBJ2-7; D tentatively reads TRBD1 or TRBD2 (5 bases each). The V gene's germline CDR1 is LGHNA and CDR2 YSLEER. CDR3 length: 15 amino acids. The V gene lost 0 bases and the J gene lost 5 bases, with 14 bases spanning the gap. CDR3 nucleotides: TGCGCCAGCAGCCAAGATTTGGGACGACGGGACGAGCAGTACTTC. Translating gives CASSQDLGRRDEQYF.

This chain uses TRBV11-2 with TRBJ2-1, with a possible D match to TRBD1 (6 bases). This CDR3 comprises 15 residues. V was trimmed by 5 bases and J by 1 base, leaving 12 bases between them. Germline V gene sequence: CDR1 SGHAT, CDR2 FQNNGV. The CDR3 nucleotides are TGTGCCAGCAGCGGAACAGGGTTTTCCTACAATGAGCAGTTCTTC. This gives the protein CASSGTGFSYNEQFF.

Only a few counts were recorded for this clonotype. The chain employs TRBV28 and TRBJ1-1; D is undetermined. Trimming pared 8 bases from V and 11 bases from J, leaving 15 bases between. This CDR3 is built from 11 residues. Germline V CDR1 and CDR2: MDHEN, SYDVKM. DNA of the CDR3: TGTGCCAGCGAAAGCTCGGTGAACGCTTTCTTT. Protein sequence: CASESSVNAFF. Filled out from reference TRBV28 and TRBJ1-1, the complete variable domain reads DVKVTQSSRYLVKRTGEKVFLECVQDMDHENMFWYRQDPGLGLRLIYFSYDVKMKEKGDIPEGYSVSREKKERFSLILESASTNQTSMYLCASESSVNAFFGQGTRLTVV.

This sequence joins TRBV7-2 and TRBJ1-2; D unclear. The CDR3 spans 13 residues. V dropped 11 bases and J dropped 1 base, with 14 bases sitting between them. Germline V gene data show CDR1 as SGHTA and CDR2 as FQGNSA. The CDR3 DNA follows: TGTGCCGACTCCTATCAGGTTAACTATGGCTACACCTTC. Residues: CADSYQVNYGYTF.

In this sample, this clonotype turned up many times. The chain joins TRBV18 to TRBJ2-5, with a weak D call TRBD2 (5 bases). This CDR3 has 16 residues. The V gene's germline CDR1 is KGHSH and CDR2 LQKENI. Trimming removed 1 base at V and 4 bases at J, with 16 bases between. For the CDR3, the DNA is TGTGCCAGCTCACCACAAGCAGGAGGAAAACGAGAGACCCAGTACTTC. It is translated as CASSPQAGGKRETQYF.

This clonotype was counted only a few times. The chain has TRBV9 and TRBJ2-1, with 9 positions matching TRBD1. This CDR3 has 15 residues. Looked up from germline, CDR1 is SGDLS and CDR2 is YYNGEE. The V gene end was trimmed by 0 bases and the J gene end by 7 bases; junction bases not matched to a gene: 5. CDR3 nucleotide sequence: TGTGCCAGCAGCGTAGGGGACAGGGAAGGGAATGAGCAGTTCTTC. Its protein product is CASSVGDREGNEQFF.

This chain connects TRBV14 to TRBJ2-1; D gene unclear. The CDR3 totals 12 residues. V was clipped by 3 bases and J by 14 bases, with 14 bases between them. The germline gives CDR1 SGHDN, CDR2 FVKESK. The CDR3 here is CASSQRTGREFF. DNA for the CDR3: TGTGCCAGCAGCCAGCGGACCGGACGTGAGTTCTTC.

The chain employs TRBV6-2 or TRBV6-3 and TRBJ2-1, with unresolved D. The germline CDR1 and CDR2 sequences are MNHEY and SVGEGT. This CDR3 spans 17 amino acids. V gave up 2 bases and J gave up 0 bases, with 14 bases separating them. The CDR3 loop reads CASSYGFGPGSYNEQFF. CDR3 sequence (DNA): TGTGCCAGCAGTTACGGTTTTGGGCCTGGCTCCTACAATGAGCAGTTCTTC.

The chain combines TRBV20-1 with TRBJ2-3; tentative D call: TRBD2 (5 bases). Trimming shortened V by 6 bases and J by 4 bases, and 8 bases separated the two germline ends. Germline loops: CDR1 DFQATT, CDR2 SNEGSKA (reference sequence). The CDR3 is 11 amino acids. CDR3 bases: TGCAGTGCCCTAGCTCCAGATACGCAGTATTTT. Its protein is CSALAPDTQYF.

This sequence joins TRBV5-1 and TRBJ2-2, with D possibly matching TRBD2 (6 bases). Germline assignment: CDR1 SGHRS and CDR2 YFSETQ. The V and J ends lost 6 bases and 3 bases respectively, with 18 bases between them. The CDR3 has 16 residues. CDR3 sequence (DNA): TGCGCCAGCACTACTTGGGGCGGGGAGTACACCGGGGAGCTGTTTTTT. This sequence encodes CASTTWGGEYTGELFF.

The DNA for the CDR3 is TGCAGCGCCGCCCTGTTACTCTCCTACAATGAGCAGTTCTTC. Translation gives CSAALLLSYNEQFF. The chain links TRBV29-1 to TRBJ2-1; the D is unclear. The CDR3 sequence is 14 residues long. Germline V gives CDR1 SQVTM, CDR2 ANQGSEA. The ends were cut back, 7 bases at V and 0 bases at J, with 13 bases in the middle.

This clonotype was detected only a few times. This chain joins TRBV27 and TRBJ1-1, with TRBD1 as a possible D gene (5 bases). The germline V gene encodes CDR1 MNHEY and CDR2 SMNVEV (reference sequence). V was cut by 0 bases and J by 2 bases, with 13 bases left in between. The CDR3 sequence is 16 residues long. CDR3 loop: CASSLSGTDANTEAFF. The CDR3 bases are TGTGCCAGCAGTTTATCCGGGACGGACGCTAACACTGAAGCTTTCTTT.

This clonotype appeared a few times. The rearrangement uses TRBV12-3 or TRBV12-4 and TRBJ1-2, with D possibly being TRBD1 (6 bases). Trimming took off 3 bases at V and 5 bases at J, with 16 bases between the two ends. The CDR3 sequence is 15 residues long. The CDR3 loop reads CASSFLGANSYGYTF. CDR3 in DNA: TGTGCCAGCAGTTTCTTGGGGGCGAACTCATATGGCTACACCTTC.

The table lists this clonotype with a few counts. The chain is built from TRBV11-2 and TRBJ2-1, with D maybe TRBD2 (6 bases). This CDR3 contains 15 residues. V was shortened by 5 bases and J by 10 bases, with 21 bases between the two germline ends. Germline CDR1 and CDR2: SGHAT and FQNNGV. For the CDR3, the DNA is TGTGCCAGCAGCCTATCGATCCTAGCGTTCGGGGAGCAGTTCTTC. Residues: CASSLSILAFGEQFF.

The chain recombines TRBV9 with TRBJ2-2, with TRBD2 identical over 11 bases. The CDR3 spans 18 residues. V shed 3 bases and J 2 bases; nucleotides not matched to a gene: 9. Germline V gene lookup returns CDR1 SGDLS and CDR2 YYNGEE. The CDR3 here is CASSARSSGGPNTGELFF. In nucleotides, the CDR3 is TGTGCCAGCAGCGCGCGATCTAGCGGGGGGCCCAACACCGGGGAGCTGTTTTTT.

This chain uses TRBV15 with TRBJ2-7; 7 bases line up with TRBD1. This CDR3 region has 14 residues. The ends lost 6 bases at V and 3 bases at J; junction bases unmatched: 8. Germline V gene lookup returns CDR1 LNHNV and CDR2 YYDKDF (reference sequence). The CDR3 spells CATRPQGGHYEQYF. The CDR3 DNA follows: TGTGCCACCAGGCCCCAAGGGGGCCACTACGAGCAGTACTTC. The whole variable domain, remainder taken from reference TRBV15 and TRBJ2-7, is DAMVIQNPRYQVTQFGKPVTLSCSQTLNHNVMYWYQQKSSQAPKLLFHYYDKDFNNEADTPDNFQSRRPNTSFCFLDIRSPGLGDTAMYLCATRPQGGHYEQYFGPGTRLTVT.